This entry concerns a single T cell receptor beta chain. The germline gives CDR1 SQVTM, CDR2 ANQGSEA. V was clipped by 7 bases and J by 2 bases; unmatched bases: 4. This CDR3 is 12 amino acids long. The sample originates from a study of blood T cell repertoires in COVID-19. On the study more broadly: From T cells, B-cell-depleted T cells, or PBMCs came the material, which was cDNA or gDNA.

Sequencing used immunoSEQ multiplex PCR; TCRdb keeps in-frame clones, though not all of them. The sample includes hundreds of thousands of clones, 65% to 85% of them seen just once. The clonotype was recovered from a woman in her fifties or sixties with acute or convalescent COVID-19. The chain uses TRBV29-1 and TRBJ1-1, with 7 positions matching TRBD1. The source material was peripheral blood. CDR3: CSADRVNTEAFF. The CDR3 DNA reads TGCAGCGCCGACAGGGTTAACACTGAAGCTTTCTTT. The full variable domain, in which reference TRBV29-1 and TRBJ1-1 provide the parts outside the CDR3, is SAVISQKPSRDICQRGTSLTIQCQVDSQVTMMFWYRQQPGQSLTLIATANQGSEATYESGFVIDKFPISRPNLTFSTLTVSNMSPEDSSIYLCSADRVNTEAFFGQGTRLTVV.